The 20 T cell receptor beta chains in this list originate from one sample, sequenced in a study of spatial heterogeneity in lung cancer. One entry per CDR3 protein, called by TCRdb with MiXCR from the 5' RACE reads. This repertoire shows 3,700 or so distinct CDR3 sequences, about 48% found once; its top ten account for about 77%. The time point: sample taken at primary tumor resection. From tumor, nontumor lung or frozen PBMC, whole RNA was taken unsorted for sequencing. The material sequenced was PBMCs, taken at surgery. Receptor source: a female donor with early-stage non-small cell lung cancer.

Concerning this clonotype: A library prepared for alpha chains yielded this beta chain as an off-target read; its size is of little meaning. The chain joins TRBV25-1 to TRBJ2-1, with D unresolved. V lost 5 bases and J 2 bases, leaving 1 base between the germline ends. Germline loops: CDR1 MGHDK, CDR2 SYGVNS. This CDR3 has 11 residues. CDR3 DNA: TGTGCCAGCAGTACCTACAATGAGCAGTTCTTC. This encodes CASSTYNEQFF.

Turning to this clonotype: Since the library was made to target alpha chains, this beta chain is a stray read and its abundance is not meaningful. This sequence joins TRBV12-3 or TRBV12-4 and TRBJ2-1; perhaps TRBD2 as D (5 bases). The length of the CDR3 is 15 residues. Between the trimmed V and J ends, which lost 6 bases and 0 bases, there was a span of 12 bases. The CDR3 spells CASRADSSSYNEQFF. In DNA, the CDR3 is TGTGCCAGCAGAGCGGACTCCAGCTCCTACAATGAGCAGTTCTTC.

Points on this clonotype: A library made for alpha chains picked up this beta chain off target, so its size means little. This chain joins TRBV7-2 and TRBJ2-7; 11 nucleotides line up with TRBD2. CDR3 length equals 16 residues. The V gene end was trimmed by 5 bases and the J gene end by 1 base; junction bases not matched to a gene: 7. Germline CDR1 and CDR2: SGHTA and FQGNSA. The CDR3 loop reads CASSPEGTSGSYEQYF. DNA for the CDR3: TGTGCCAGCAGCCCTGAGGGGACTAGCGGATCCTACGAGCAGTACTTC.

Regarding this clonotype: Little can be read into the size of this beta chain, an off-target read in a library designed for alpha chains. The chain combines TRBV28 with TRBJ2-7, with 7 nucleotides matching TRBD2. Germline-derived CDR1 and CDR2 are MDHEN and SYDVKM. V dropped 5 bases and J dropped 5; count of bases not matched to a gene: 12. The CDR3 runs 15 residues. The CDR3 region has the DNA TGTGCCAGCAGTCGCACGGGGGGAGAGCAGGACGAGCAGTACTTC. Amino acid sequence: CASSRTGGEQDEQYF.

As to this clonotype: This beta chain is a stray sequence in a library constructed for alpha chains; its clone size is not meaningful. This chain links TRBV6-5 with TRBJ2-1; perhaps TRBD2 as D (6 bases). The CDR3 sequence is 14 residues long. Looked up from germline, CDR1 is MNHEY and CDR2 is SVGAGI. V was trimmed by 0 bases and J by 6 bases, leaving 9 bases between them. The CDR3 coding sequence is TGTGCCAGCAGTTACTCGATTAGCGGCAATGAGCAGTTCTTC. Protein sequence: CASSYSISGNEQFF.

Worth noting for this clonotype: Found in a library prepared for alpha chains, this beta chain is an off-target read, and its abundance has little meaning. The genes are TRBV15 and TRBJ2-1; D is perhaps TRBD2 (6 bases). The CDR3 sequence is 16 residues long. V lost 0 bases, J lost 7 bases, and 16 bases lay in between. CDR1 is LNHNV and CDR2 is YYDKDF in the germline V gene (reference sequence). This CDR3 is CATSRDRGESGNEQFF. As DNA, the CDR3 is TGTGCCACCAGCAGAGATCGCGGGGAATCGGGGAATGAGCAGTTCTTC.

Concerning this clonotype itself: This beta chain is off target for a library built for alpha chains, so its abundance means little. This chain links TRBV18 with TRBJ2-7; D is undetermined. Germline V CDR1 and CDR2: KGHSH, LQKENI. V shed 3 bases and J shed 0 bases, with 9 bases lying between them. This CDR3 comprises 14 residues. CDR3 sequence (DNA): TGTGCCAGCTCACCGGCCGTGAGCTCCTACGAGCAGTACTTC. Amino acids: CASSPAVSSYEQYF.

Notes on this clonotype: Found in a library prepared for alpha chains, this beta chain is an off-target read, and its abundance has little meaning. The chain recombines TRBV27 with TRBJ2-7; D is perhaps TRBD1 (5 bases). The germline V gene encodes CDR1 MNHEY and CDR2 SMNVEV (reference sequence). V dropped 0 bases and J dropped 0 bases, with 12 bases sitting between them. This CDR3 has 16 residues. The CDR3 sequence is CASSLSTASSSYEQYF. CDR3 coding DNA: TGTGCCAGCAGTTTATCGACAGCTTCAAGCTCCTACGAGCAGTACTTC.

As to this clonotype: This beta chain is a stray read from a library made for alpha chains; its abundance is not meaningful. The chain employs TRBV7-9 and TRBJ2-7; D is unclear. Germline CDR1 reads SEHNR; CDR2 reads FQNEAQ (reference sequence). The CDR3 covers 13 residues. V lost 6 bases and J lost 3, with 12 bases in between. CDR3 bases: TGTGCCAGCAGTGGGATGCTTAGCTACGAGCAGTACTTC. It specifies CASSGMLSYEQYF.

This clonotype showed up just a few times. The size of this beta chain means little, since it is a stray read in a library made for alpha chains. V and J are TRBV3-1 and TRBJ2-7; D gene unclear. Germline CDR1 is LGHDT and CDR2 is YNNKEL (reference sequence). CDR3 length: 12 amino acids. The V gene lost 1 base and the J gene lost 3 bases, with 4 bases spanning the gap. The CDR3 DNA reads TGTGCCAGCAGCCAAGCAAGCTACGAGCAGTACTTC. It translates to CASSQASYEQYF.

Of note for this clonotype: This beta chain came through as a stray read in a library set up for alpha chains, and its size says little. The genes are TRBV28 and TRBJ2-1, with a possible D match to TRBD2 (6 bases). Trimming stripped 1 base from V and 8 bases from J, with 12 bases between. Germline lookup yields CDR1 MDHEN and CDR2 SYDVKM. The CDR3 runs 14 residues. CDR3: CASSLLPGGDEQFF. CDR3 DNA sequence: TGTGCCAGCAGTTTATTGCCGGGCGGGGATGAGCAGTTCTTC.

With respect to this clonotype: Because this beta chain is a stray read in a library intended to capture alpha chains, its abundance should not be given much weight. The chain has TRBV6-1 and TRBJ2-1, with D possibly being TRBD1 or TRBD2 (5 bases each). The CDR3 extends over 15 amino acids. Germline V lookup: CDR1 MNHNS, CDR2 SASEGT. V was trimmed by 5 bases and J by 0 bases, leaving 11 bases between them. CDR3 in DNA: TGTGCCAGCAGTCGGGGCTTTAGCTCCTACAATGAGCAGTTCTTC. It yields the protein CASSRGFSSYNEQFF.

On this clonotype: This beta chain came through as a stray read in a library set up for alpha chains, and its size says little. The chain carries TRBV7-6 and TRBJ2-7, with 10 nucleotides matching TRBD2. V trimming: 5 bases; J trimming: 5 bases; junction bases outside the gene matches: 6. The germline CDR1 and CDR2 sequences are SGHVS and FNYEAQ. The CDR3 totals 14 residues. The CDR3 sequence is CASSRKREGDEQYF. The CDR3, as DNA: TGTGCCAGCAGCCGGAAGCGGGAGGGAGACGAGCAGTACTTC.

Details on this clonotype: This beta chain was picked up by a library intended for alpha chains and is off target, so its count carries little meaning. The V gene is TRBV19, the J gene TRBJ2-3, with D possibly being TRBD2 (6 bases). This CDR3 is 13 amino acids long. Looked up from germline, CDR1 is LNHDA and CDR2 is SQIVND (reference sequence). V was shortened by 10 bases and J by 1 base, with 12 bases between the two germline ends. This CDR3 is CAIGPSGTDTQYF. CDR3 bases: TGTGCCATTGGCCCTAGCGGCACAGATACGCAGTATTTT. Using reference TRBV19 and TRBJ2-3 for the parts outside the CDR3, the full variable domain is DGGITQSPKYLFRKEGQNVTLSCEQNLNHDAMYWYRQDPGQGLRLIYYSQIVNDFQKGDIAEGYSVSREKKESFPLTVTSAQKNPTAFYLCAIGPSGTDTQYFGPGTRLTVL.

Details on this clonotype: A library prepared for alpha chains yielded this beta chain as an off-target read; its size is of little meaning. V gene TRBV7-9 combines with J gene TRBJ2-1; D is unclear. This CDR3 contains 11 residues. The V end lost 5 bases, the J end lost 8 bases, and 7 bases lay between the germline ends. Germline CDR1 reads SEHNR; CDR2 reads FQNEAQ (reference sequence). Here the CDR3 DNA reads TGTGCCAGCAGCCAAAAGGATGAGCAGTTCTTC. It codes for CASSQKDEQFF.

This clonotype was detected only a few times. The library was prepared for alpha chains; this beta chain is a stray read, so its frequency means little. The rearrangement uses TRBV5-1 and TRBJ2-5; D possibly corresponds to TRBD1 (6 bases). V lost 1 base, J lost 2 bases, and 18 bases lay in between. This CDR3 has 17 amino acids. From germline, CDR1 is SGHRS and CDR2 YFSETQ. Here the CDR3 DNA reads TGCGCCAGCAGCTTGAATCGCACAGGGATAACGCAAGAGACCCAGTACTTC. Translating gives CASSLNRTGITQETQYF.

About this clonotype itself: This beta chain slipped into a library made for alpha chains as a stray read, so its size is not meaningful. The chain joins TRBV18 to TRBJ2-1, with a possible D match to TRBD1 (5 bases). This CDR3 spans 13 amino acids. Trimming pared 2 bases from V and 3 bases from J, leaving 5 bases between. Per the germline V gene, CDR1 is KGHSH and CDR2 is LQKENI. The chain's CDR3 is CASSPDSYNEQFF. CDR3 DNA: TGTGCCAGCTCACCAGACAGCTACAATGAGCAGTTCTTC.

To note about this clonotype: This beta chain is an unintended read in a library built for alpha chains; its size means little. J is TRBJ2-5 and V is TRBV18; D tentatively fits TRBD1 or TRBD2 (6 bases each). Germline CDR1 is KGHSH and CDR2 is LQKENI. CDR3 length equals 14 residues. V was clipped by 4 bases and J by 5 bases, with 14 bases between them. CDR3 coding DNA: TGTGCCAGCTCACGCGATCAGGGGAGGGAGACCCAGTACTTC. Protein product: CASSRDQGRETQYF.

With regard to this clonotype: This beta chain was picked up by a library intended for alpha chains and is off target, so its count carries little meaning. This rearrangement joins TRBV10-3 to TRBJ2-7, with unresolved D. Germline CDR1 ENHRY, CDR2 SYGVKD. CDR3 length: 13 residues. V gave up 11 bases and J gave up 2 bases, with 16 bases separating them. The CDR3 bases are TGTGCCTCTTATAACGAACTCACCTACGAGCAGTACTTC. Encoded protein: CASYNELTYEQYF.

Details on this clonotype: Being off target in a library aimed at alpha chains, this beta chain has a size of little meaning. The V call is TRBV5-1, the J call TRBJ2-7; the match to TRBD1 covers 7 bases. Trimming took 5 bases from V and 7 from J; bases not matched to a gene: 15. The V gene's germline CDR1 is SGHRS and CDR2 YFSETQ. CDR3 length: 15 residues. CDR3 residues: CASSPRQGEDREQYF. CDR3 in DNA: TGCGCCAGCAGTCCCCGACAGGGCGAGGACAGGGAGCAGTACTTC.